The source of this T cell receptor (beta chain) is a study of blood T cell repertoires in COVID-19. Study in general: Acute and convalescent COVID-19 samples came from the United States, Italy and Spain. The analysed material was cDNA or gDNA that came from T cells, B-cell-depleted T cells, or PBMCs.

In germline, CDR1 is SGDLS, CDR2 YYNGEE. With V trimmed by 4 bases and J by 7 bases, 15 bases remained unmatched. This CDR3 region has 17 residues. Seattle researchers signed up patients amid active infection and tracked them longitudinally. In this sample, this clone turned up once. Per the study methods: The assay estimated nucleated cells by amplifying reference gene primers. The repertoire was sequenced with immunoSEQ multiplex PCR; TCRdb's copy has only in-frame clones and lacks some. For V, J and clone size, that table is used; D and trimming come from the DNA. Of about 280,000 clones in the sample, roughly 90% were seen once.

The rearrangement joins TRBV9 to TRBJ1-4; 8 nucleotides line up with TRBD1. Sequenced sample: peripheral blood. The clonotype comes from a woman aged 25 to 39 with COVID-19, enrolled during active disease. The DNA of the CDR3 is TGTGCCAGCAGCCCTTGGGACAGGTTACCTTTATTTGAAAAACTGTTTTTT. Translating it yields CASSPWDRLPLFEKLFF.